This T cell receptor (beta chain) emerged from a study of blood T cells in healthy people across ages. The second PCR ran about 6 to 12 cycles with a sample-barcoded 5' primer and J-beta primers. TCRdb fed the 5' RACE reads into MiXCR, producing one record per CDR3 protein. The sample holds around 500,000 distinct CDR3 sequences, more than 45% seen once. This clonotype was seen a few times. CDR3 length equals 14 residues. The V segment lost 0 bases and the J segment 2 bases; nucleotides outside the gene matches: 1. Germline V gene lookup returns CDR1 LGHNA and CDR2 YSLEER. The sequenced material came from blood. J is TRBJ2-7 and V is TRBV4-3; 7 bases are shared with TRBD1. This sequence was found in a man older than 75 in good health. CDR3 protein: CASSQDDRAYEQYF. The CDR3, as DNA: TGCGCCAGCAGCCAAGACGACAGGGCCTACGAGCAGTACTTC.